The next 24 T cell receptor beta chains were all read from a single sample in a study of shared clonotypes between healthy human individuals. Data came from immunoSEQ multiplex PCR; TCRdb stores just in-frame clones and leaves some out. The table lists over a million clones, about 80% of them singletons, with roughly 0.56% in the top ten. The sequencing sample was made of memory CD4+ T cells from PBMCs. Subset: CD45RA-negative fraction. These TCRs come from a man younger than 35 in good health. Some clones in this sample may be carry-over from other donors' samples.

The chain links TRBV28 to TRBJ1-1; D possibly corresponds to TRBD1 (5 bases). V was cut by 3 bases and J by 7 bases, with 9 bases left in between. Per germline, CDR1 MDHEN and CDR2 SYDVKM. This CDR3 has 12 residues. The CDR3 sequence is CASSLAGLEAFF. DNA for the CDR3: TGTGCCAGCAGTTTGGCGGGGCTTGAAGCTTTCTTT.

The chain has TRBV2 and TRBJ1-5; D remains unclear. CDR3 length: 12 residues. The germline V gene has CDR1 SNHLY and CDR2 FYNNEI. With 8 bases removed from V and 6 bases from J, the gap between germline ends came to 11 bases. CDR3 DNA: TGTGCCAGCGGTTACCTGGGTCAGCCCCAGCATTTT. It yields the protein CASGYLGQPQHF.

V and J are TRBV6-5 and TRBJ1-1; a weak D match, TRBD1 (5 bases). Trimming removed 10 bases at V and 1 base at J, with 16 bases between. The CDR3 length is 14 residues. Germline CDR1 MNHEY, CDR2 SVGAGI. In DNA form, the CDR3 reads TGTGCCACGGGGGGTACCCTAAAGAACACTGAAGCTTTCTTT. As protein: CATGGTLKNTEAFF.

Worth noting for this clone: The same CDR3 can be traced to other DNA sequences in this sample. The gene calls are TRBV7-9 and TRBJ2-3; the D gene is possibly TRBD2 (6 bases). The CDR3 loop spans 15 amino acids. In germline, CDR1 is SEHNR, CDR2 FQNEAQ (reference sequence). The V end was cut by 1 base, the J end by 0 bases, with 8 bases between. The CDR3 loop reads CASSLGLASTDTQYF. The CDR3, as DNA: TGTGCCAGCAGCTTAGGGCTAGCGAGCACAGATACGCAGTATTTT.

The chain combines TRBV19 with TRBJ2-5; D ambiguous. The CDR3 totals 13 residues. The ends were cut back, 10 bases at V and 4 bases at J, with 16 bases in the middle. The V gene's germline CDR1 is LNHDA and CDR2 SQIVND (reference sequence). This chain's CDR3 is CATWDSNRETQYF. In DNA form, the CDR3 reads TGTGCCACTTGGGATAGTAACAGAGAGACCCAGTACTTC. Full variable domain (remainder filled in from reference TRBV19 and TRBJ2-5): DGGITQSPKYLFRKEGQNVTLSCEQNLNHDAMYWYRQDPGQGLRLIYYSQIVNDFQKGDIAEGYSVSREKKESFPLTVTSAQKNPTAFYLCATWDSNRETQYFGPGTRLLVL.

V usage is TRBV30 and J usage is TRBJ1-4; the D is unclear. This CDR3 is 11 amino acids long. The germline V gene has CDR1 GTSNPN and CDR2 SVGIG (reference sequence). Trimming took off 2 bases at V and 4 bases at J, with 2 bases between the two ends. This CDR3 reads CAWSHNEKLFF. In nucleotides, the CDR3 is TGTGCCTGGAGTCATAATGAAAAACTGTTTTTT.

This rearrangement joins TRBV14 to TRBJ2-7; D unclear. Germline CDR1 SGHDN, CDR2 FVKESK. This CDR3 has 12 amino acids. The V end was cut by 1 base, the J end by 3 bases, with 4 bases between. CDR3 in amino acids: CASSQAIYEQYF. The CDR3 DNA sequence: TGTGCCAGCAGCCAAGCCATCTACGAGCAGTACTTC.

This clone was counted a single time. The V call is TRBV23-1, the J call TRBJ2-1, with D tentatively TRBD1 or TRBD2 (5 bases each). TRBV23-1 is classed as an ORF, of uncertain function. There are 18 residues in the CDR3. V shed 6 bases and J shed 4 bases, with 25 bases lying between them. This chain's CDR3 is CASSHRSLPGTAYNEQFF. The CDR3 nucleotides read TGCGCCAGCAGCCACCGAAGCCTTCCCGGGACCGCGTACAATGAGCAGTTCTTC.

This clone was seen a handful of times. This chain links TRBV2 with TRBJ2-7; D gene uncertain. There are 15 residues in the CDR3. The germline CDR1 and CDR2 sequences are SNHLY and FYNNEI. Trimming removed 1 base from V and 2 bases from J, with 12 bases in between. This chain's CDR3 is CASSEGSYMTYEQYF. The CDR3 DNA follows: TGTGCCAGCAGTGAAGGCAGTTACATGACCTACGAGCAGTACTTC.

This clone was recorded only once. The genes are TRBV2 and TRBJ2-1; maybe TRBD2 (5 bases). Trimming shortened V by 3 bases and J by 9 bases, and 9 bases separated the two germline ends. Germline CDR1 and CDR2: SNHLY and FYNNEI. CDR3 length: 12 residues. The CDR3 protein is CASSDNGGEQFF. Here the CDR3 DNA reads TGTGCCAGCAGTGATAACGGAGGTGAGCAGTTCTTC.

The chain couples TRBV10-2 to TRBJ2-3, with a weak D call TRBD1 (5 bases). Germline V gene sequence: CDR1 WSHSY, CDR2 SAAADI. CDR3 length: 12 amino acids. V gave up 6 bases and J gave up 4 bases, with 8 bases separating them. This CDR3 reads CASRKGADTQYF. The DNA of the CDR3 is TGCGCCAGCAGGAAAGGGGCAGATACGCAGTATTTT.

J is TRBJ2-7 and V is TRBV30, with 10 bases identical to TRBD2. V was pared by 3 bases and J by 0 bases, with 11 bases of the junction left unmatched. CDR3 length equals 17 residues. Germline values: CDR1 GTSNPN, CDR2 SVGIG (reference sequence). CDR3 coding DNA: TGTGCCTGGAGGGCCAGCGGGAGGGCCGAACGCTCCTACGAGCAGTACTTC. It translates to CAWRASGRAERSYEQYF.

There are a few counts of this clone. The rearrangement joins TRBV6-1 to TRBJ2-1; TRBD2 aligns across 8 bases. V shed 2 bases and J 2 bases; nucleotides not matched to a gene: 2. There are 15 residues in the CDR3. Germline V gene lookup returns CDR1 MNHNS and CDR2 SASEGT. The CDR3 bases are TGTGCCAGCAGTGAACTAGCGGGTCCCTACAATGAGCAGTTCTTC. As protein: CASSELAGPYNEQFF.

In this sample, this clone turned up a few times. This chain links TRBV6-5 with TRBJ2-2; D is ambiguous. The germline CDR1 and CDR2 sequences are MNHEY and SVGAGI. Trimming took 0 bases from V and 4 from J, leaving 6 bases between them. The CDR3 loop spans 14 amino acids. CDR3 region: CASSYSLSTGELFF. The CDR3 DNA reads TGTGCCAGCAGTTACTCACTAAGCACCGGGGAGCTGTTTTTT.

The chain combines TRBV28 with TRBJ2-3; D not resolved. Germline V gives CDR1 MDHEN, CDR2 SYDVKM. This CDR3 has 14 amino acids. V lost 11 bases and J 2 bases, leaving 17 bases between the germline ends. The CDR3 region is CALGPRYLTDTQYF. The CDR3, as DNA: TGTGCCCTGGGCCCGCGGTACCTCACAGATACGCAGTATTTT.

The chain recombines TRBV6-6 with TRBJ2-2; D call uncertain. The V and J ends lost 6 bases and 5 bases respectively, with 16 bases between them. Germline CDR1 and CDR2: MNHNY and SVGAGI (reference sequence). The CDR3 covers 15 residues. DNA of the CDR3: TGTGCCAGCAGGCCCCCCGTTGGAACTACCGGGGAGCTGTTTTTT. Encoded protein: CASRPPVGTTGELFF.

The chain is built from TRBV5-1 and TRBJ2-5; TRBD1 matches 9 bases. CDR1 SGHRS and CDR2 YFSETQ come from the germline V gene. After removal of 4 bases from V and 5 bases from J, the junction contained 9 bases not matched to a gene. The CDR3 loop spans 15 amino acids. The CDR3 DNA reads TGCGCCAGCAGCGACCCCACAGGGGGCGGGGAGACCCAGTACTTC. As protein: CASSDPTGGGETQYF.

This chain joins TRBV7-3 and TRBJ2-2; 14 bases match TRBD2. The CDR3 loop spans 18 amino acids. Germline CDR1 reads SGHTA; CDR2 reads FQGTGA. Trimming cost V 4 bases and J 4 bases; bases outside gene matches: 8. The CDR3 nucleotides are TGTGCCAGCAGCTCAGGGACTAGCGGGAGTACGGGCACCGGGGAGCTGTTTTTT. The encoded protein is CASSSGTSGSTGTGELFF.

The CDR3 region is CASRAGTSVFYEQYF. CDR3 bases: TGTGCCAGCAGGGCCGGGACTAGCGTTTTCTACGAGCAGTACTTC. V usage is TRBV7-8 and J usage is TRBJ2-7, with 10 positions matching TRBD2. This CDR3 region has 15 residues. The germline gives CDR1 SGHVS, CDR2 FQNEAQ. The junction had 8 bases not matched to a gene; V was cut back by 6 bases and J by 3 bases.

V is TRBV7-2 and J is TRBJ2-5; TRBD1 or TRBD2 may be the D gene (7 bases each). The length of the CDR3 is 15 residues. CDR1 and CDR2 (germline): SGHTA, FQGNSA. The V gene lost 2 bases and the J gene lost 5 bases, with 15 bases spanning the gap. The CDR3, as DNA: TGTGCCAGCAGCTTATTAGGCAGGGGGGGTGAGACCCAGTACTTC. Protein: CASSLLGRGGETQYF.

This chain joins TRBV9 and TRBJ1-5; a possible D gene is TRBD1 (5 bases). V lost 4 bases to trimming and J lost 3 bases, with 11 bases between them. There are 14 residues in the CDR3. Germline V gene data show CDR1 as SGDLS and CDR2 as YYNGEE. This CDR3 is CASSPWGSNQPQHF. The CDR3 DNA is TGTGCCAGCAGCCCTTGGGGGTCCAATCAGCCCCAGCATTTT.

CDR3 bases: TGTGCCAGCAGCTTACAGGGGGCAAGCAATCAGCCCCAGCATTTT. Encoded protein: CASSLQGASNQPQHF. J is TRBJ1-5 and V is TRBV5-6, with TRBD1 matching over 9 bases. This CDR3 comprises 15 residues. Germline CDR1 SGHDT, CDR2 YYEEEE. V shed 2 bases and J 1 base; nucleotides not matched to a gene: 1.

The chain is built from TRBV30 and TRBJ2-1; D might be TRBD1 (6 bases). CDR1 and CDR2 from the germline V gene are GTSNPN and SVGIG (reference sequence). The CDR3 sequence is 14 residues long. The V end was cut by 3 bases, the J end by 3 bases, with 12 bases between. The CDR3 loop reads CAWRPQGSYNEQFF. The CDR3 DNA sequence: TGTGCCTGGAGGCCACAGGGTAGCTACAATGAGCAGTTCTTC.

The chain is built from TRBV2 and TRBJ1-5; no clear D. The germline V gene encodes CDR1 SNHLY and CDR2 FYNNEI. The CDR3 contains 13 residues. Trimming pared 4 bases from V and 5 bases from J, leaving 9 bases between. In DNA form, the CDR3 reads TGTGCCAGCAGTGGACTAAATGATCAGCCCCAGCATTTT. This encodes CASSGLNDQPQHF.